These 4 T cell receptor beta chains were sequenced from one sample in a study of identical twins. A single record per CDR3 protein comes from TCRdb applying MiXCR to the 5' RACE reads. The sample carries approximately 490,000 distinct CDR3 sequences, around 22% recorded once. These data were also reused for a study on yellow fever vaccine responses in identical twins.

The sequenced sample was CD4+ T cells sorted from blood. The receptors were sampled from a young woman in good health.

This chain connects TRBV12-3 or TRBV12-4 to TRBJ1-5, with 7 bases fitting TRBD1. CDR3 length equals 16 residues. J lost 5 bases, V lost 0 bases, and 7 bases had no gene match. The CDR3 sequence is CASSLATGLGHQPQHF. The DNA of the CDR3 is TGTGCCAGCAGTTTAGCGACAGGGCTTGGCCATCAGCCCCAGCATTTT.

This clonotype was counted a few times. This likely comes from a read error, as the CDR3 has no conserved phenylalanine or tryptophan at its end. No DNA is shown, since the ends of the CDR3 on it are uncertain; the CDR3 is the one TCRdb lists. The chain employs TRBV29-1 and TRBJ1-2. Germline V gives CDR1 SQVTM, CDR2 ANQGSEA. The CDR3 extends over 10 residues, inclusive of both ends. CDR3 loop: CSVEGSQPSP.

The count of this clonotype is one. The genes are TRBV7-2 and TRBJ2-2; D may be TRBD1 or TRBD2 (6 bases each). CDR1 and CDR2 (germline): SGHTA, FQGNSA. Trimming took 5 bases from V and 3 from J, leaving 13 bases between them. This CDR3 is built from 15 residues. This chain's CDR3 is CASSPGGGHTGELFF. The CDR3 bases are TGTGCCAGCAGCCCCGGTGGGGGGCACACCGGGGAGCTGTTTTTT.

The chain joins TRBV12-3 or TRBV12-4 to TRBJ1-3; D may be TRBD1 (6 bases). V lost 3 bases and J 4 bases, leaving 10 bases between the germline ends. CDR3 length equals 14 residues. The CDR3 protein is CASSFGGPGNTIYF. CDR3 DNA: TGTGCCAGCAGTTTTGGGGGGCCAGGAAACACCATATATTTT.